This entry features one T cell receptor beta chain sequence. These data originate in a study of shared clonotypes between healthy human individuals. TCRdb keeps only in-frame clones here, not all; method: immunoSEQ multiplex PCR. This table holds 2 million to 2.5 million clones, approximately 93% found once. Germline V gives CDR1 LNHDA, CDR2 SQIVND (reference sequence). This CDR3 is built from 12 residues. V dropped 3 bases and J dropped 11; count of bases not matched to a gene: 4. The material sequenced was naive CD4+ T cells from PBMCs. Subset defined: CD45RA+ positively selected. The rearrangement uses TRBV19 and TRBJ2-1; 7 nucleotides match TRBD1. The TCR originated in a man between 18 and 35 years old in good health. Some clones in this sample may be carry-over from other donors' samples. The CDR3 sequence: CASSITGVQQFF. The CDR3, as DNA: TGTGCCAGTAGTATTACAGGGGTTCAGCAGTTCTTC.